Given below is one T cell receptor beta chain in context. Antigen specificity is unknown. This CDR3 is 18 amino acids long. Trimming left V 3 bases short and J 1 base short, with 16 bases between. Germline V gene sequence: CDR1 MNHEY, CDR2 SMNVEV (reference sequence). The data originate from a study of CD8+ T cells in alopecia areata. Study findings and constraints: Scalp sequencing also captures normal skin's resident alphabeta T cells.

Following RNA extraction, reverse transcription yielded cDNA that acted as the sequencing template. Only in-frame clones appear in the TCRdb table, and some are missing; sequencing was by immunoSEQ multiplex PCR. The sample contains about 140,000 clones, approximately 80% of which appear only once. The sample's treatment: oral pan-JAK inhibitor, 5-10 mg twice daily. Collected material from alopecia areata patients comprised lesional scalp punch biopsies and peripheral blood. The source material was CD8+ T cells sorted from blood, sampled at week 4, from a patient treated with tofacitinib. The receptor's source is a human donor with alopecia areata. The chain employs TRBV27 and TRBJ2-6; perhaps TRBD2 as D (5 bases). The CDR3 DNA sequence: TGTGCCAGCAGTTTTATCACGGGGTACGGTTCTGGGGCCAACGTCCTGACTTTC. Translation gives CASSFITGYGSGANVLTF. Drawing the rest from reference TRBV27 and TRBJ2-6, the complete variable domain is EAQVTQNPRYLITVTGKKLTVTCSQNMNHEYMSWYRQDPGLGLRQIYYSMNVEVTDKGDVPEGYKVSRKEKRNFPLILESPSPNQTSLYFCASSFITGYGSGANVLTFGAGSRLTVL.